This T cell receptor beta chain was sequenced in a study of spatial heterogeneity in lung cancer (dated by TCRdb to the late 2010s). A note on the overall study: More beta-chain than alpha-chain transcripts were consistently detected, likely reflecting higher beta-chain transcript abundance. At surgery, both alpha and beta chains were TCR-sequenced in 220 tumor regions, some 64 matched nontumor lung samples and 56 PBMC samples. In non-small cell lung cancer, the study made a quantitative comparison of TCR alpha and beta repertoires among multiple tumor regions, matched nontumor lung and blood. Nonsynonymous mutation counts, determined by whole-exome sequencing of tumor tissue, were related to TCR repertoire features. In the raw uncorrected reads, each unique combination of TCR and UMI appeared more than ten times on average. A strong correlation was found between TCR transcript counts in tumor regions and a T cell transcriptional module score from matched bulk RNA-seq.

Ten or more counts support this clonotype. Its binding antigen is unknown. Base qualities were left out, and no much larger clone turns up one base away. A library made for alpha chains picked up this beta chain off target, so its size means little. Libraries were built with 5' RACE. Sequencing used a NextSeq 500. The TCR library protocol attached a unique molecular identifier to each TCR cDNA molecule to allow correction of PCR and sequencing errors. On the study's bioinformatics: TCR identification, UMI-based error correction and CDR3 extraction were performed with Decombinator tools. TCRs above a frequency of 2 per 1,000, corresponding to the top 1% of the tumor frequency distribution, were defined as expanded. Expanded tumor TCRs were classed as regional if statistically deemed absent (corrected P<0.05) from at least one tumor region, otherwise ubiquitous. Renyi diversity was computed with the R vegan package after each repertoire had been subsampled 100 times to 5,000 TCRs. To build CDR3 similarity networks, amino acid triplet string-kernel similarity was used, and CDR3s were connected when their pairwise similarity was above 0.82. TCRdb passed the public sequencing reads through fastp at Q25 and MiXCR, retaining productive beta sequences. Identical CDR3 proteins give one entry, which carries the most common genes and DNA. TCRdb, not the authors, supplied the V and J calls. This sample gives 6,000 or so distinct CDR3 sequences in total; roughly 7.8% of them show up just once. The ten top clones hold around 27% of the sample.

The label giving this sample's time point can be read as: sample taken at primary tumor resection. The donors were some 76 patients from the lung TRACERx cohort who had early-stage, untreated non-small cell lung cancer. TCR sequencing used whole RNA extracted from tumor and nontumor lung tissue, or from cryopreserved PBMC samples, without cell sorting. Patients were selected for TCR sequencing only if sufficient RNA was available from at least two tumor regions. Tumor and adjacent nontumor lung specimens were reviewed by a lung pathologist before selection. Results the study describes overall, beyond this receptor: Counts of ubiquitous and regional expanded TCRs were found to correlate with counts of ubiquitous and regional nonsynonymous mutations, respectively. TCR-seq coverage of tumor T cells was estimated at only 7% to 8% for alpha chains and approximately 12% for beta chains. Confirming at a functional level the hypothesis that regional TCRs recognize regional mutations was considered to require additional single-cell paired TCR alpha and beta sequencing. The number of expanded intratumoral alpha and beta TCRs correlated with the tumor nonsynonymous mutation count.

V lost 5 bases and J lost 10 bases, and the count of bases not matched to a germline gene is 10. The CDR3 numbers 14 residues from cysteine through phenylalanine. Only the CDR3 region is kept as DNA, spanning 42 bases read in frame from base 1. The germline V gene (reference sequence) yields MNHEY for CDR1 and SMNVEV for CDR2. The chain joins TRBV27 to TRBJ2-2; 7 of the junction bases match TRBD1. The receptor was derived from a female donor with early-stage non-small cell lung cancer. The input for sequencing was lung tumor tissue, taken at surgery. The bases read TGTGCCAGCAGTCTCGACAGGGTTTCCCAGGAGCTGTTTTTT. Translated, this is CASSLDRVSQELFF.